These T cell receptor beta chains were read from a single sample in a study of T-cell reconstitution after alpha-beta-depleted transplantation in children. TCRdb used MiXCR to reprocess the PCR reads, holding one entry per CDR3 protein. The profile covers 500,000 to 750,000 distinct CDR3 sequences, with approximately 30% appearing a single time and around 36% taken by the ten largest. The sample here was PBMCs, taken before TCRalphabeta/CD19-depleted stem cell transplant. The receptors were gathered from a boy younger than two with Wiskott-Aldrich syndrome, due to receive a stem cell transplant. Both conserved end residues are part of each CDR3. The D gene is left open where the match is weak. Size tells how often a clone was seen (once, few, many) or the class of an expanded clone, and some rows leave it out.

v_call	d_call	cdr3_length	j_call	clone_size	cdr3_nt	cdr3_aa
TRBV9	TRBD1	15	TRBJ2-7	-	TGTGCCAGCAGCTTTACCGGGACAGGGGGCGACGAGCAGTACTTC	CASSFTGTGGDEQYF
TRBV5-5	TRBD1	14	TRBJ1-1	-	TGTGCCAGCAGCTTCGACAGGGTTGTCGGGGAAGCTTTCTTT	CASSFDRVVGEAFF
TRBV5-1	-	14	TRBJ1-1	-	TGCGCCAGCAGCTTAGGGCCTGTTAACACTGAAGCTTTCTTT	CASSLGPVNTEAFF
TRBV5-1	TRBD1	14	TRBJ2-7	once	TGCGCCAGCAGCTTGAACAGGGGTATCTACGAGCAGTACTTC	CASSLNRGIYEQYF
TRBV5-1	-	15	TRBJ1-1	few	TGCGCCAGCAGCTTGGAGTTTTGGGGAAACACTGAAGCTTTCTTT	CASSLEFWGNTEAFF
TRBV7-9	-	14	TRBJ2-5	many	TGTGCCAGCAGTCCAGGGGCGTACCAAGAGACCCAGTACTTC	CASSPGAYQETQYF
TRBV5-1	-	16	TRBJ1-1	-	TGCGCCAGCAGCTTGAGGACGGAAGTTATGAACACTGAAGCTTTCTTT	CASSLRTEVMNTEAFF
TRBV4-2	-	18	TRBJ2-1	few	TGTGCCAGCAGCCAAGAAGGGGGGGCTAGCGGCATATTCAATGAGCAGTTCTTC	CASSQEGGASGIFNEQFF
TRBV20-1	-	14	TRBJ2-2	-	TGCAGTGCTGTACCACGTCGGGCCAGCGGGGAGCTGTTTTTT	CSAVPRRASGELFF
TRBV2	-	11	TRBJ1-1	few	TGTGCCAGCAGGGTCGGAAGAGGAGCTTTCTTT	CASRVGRGAFF
TRBV27	TRBD1	18	TRBJ2-2	-	TGTGCCAGCAGTTCACGTCCCTTGGGACAGGGGGCCGGCGGGGAGCTGTTTTTT	CASSSRPLGQGAGGELFF
TRBV7-2	TRBD2	16	TRBJ2-7	few	TGTGCCAGCAGCCAAGAGACTAGCGGGATAAGTCCCGAGCAGTACTTC	CASSQETSGISPEQYF
TRBV12-3/TRBV12-4	TRBD2	15	TRBJ2-7	-	TGTGCCAGCAGTTTCACTAGCGGGAGTAGCAACGAGCAGTACTTC	CASSFTSGSSNEQYF
TRBV11-2	TRBD1	15	TRBJ2-5	-	TGTGCCAGCAGCGCCGAGGACAGGCGCCAAGAGACCCAGTACTTC	CASSAEDRRQETQYF
TRBV12-3/TRBV12-4	TRBD2	14	TRBJ2-5	-	TGTGCCAGCAGTTTTCGGACTAGCCGAGAGACCCAGTACTTC	CASSFRTSRETQYF
TRBV14	-	14	TRBJ2-6	few	TGTGCCAGCAGCCAGGGGTCAAGGGCCAACGTCCTGACTTTC	CASSQGSRANVLTF
TRBV20-1	TRBD2	14	TRBJ2-1	-	TGCAGGACTCGTGGGACTAGCTCCTACAATGAGCAGTTCTTC	CRTRGTSSYNEQFF
TRBV10-3	-	15	TRBJ2-1	-	TGTGCCATCAGTGCTATGACCGGGACCTACAATGAGCAGTTCTTC	CAISAMTGTYNEQFF
TRBV12-3/TRBV12-4	-	16	TRBJ1-3	-	TGTGCCAGCAGTTTACGTGGCAAAATCGTTGGAAACACCATATATTTT	CASSLRGKIVGNTIYF
TRBV30	-	11	TRBJ2-5	-	TGTGCCTGGAGTTCGGGGGAGACCCAGTACTTC	CAWSSGETQYF
TRBV5-1	-	18	TRBJ2-6	-	TGCGCCAGCAGCTACAGGACAGCGGCGATCTCTGGGGCCAACGTCCTGACTTTC	CASSYRTAAISGANVLTF
TRBV28	-	13	TRBJ2-1	-	TGTGCCAGCAGGGTATCGGTCTACAATGAGCAGTTCTTC	CASRVSVYNEQFF
TRBV20-1	-	16	TRBJ2-5	-	TGCAGTGCTAGAGATCCGGCTAGCGCATACCAAGAGACCCAGTACTTC	CSARDPASAYQETQYF
TRBV12-3/TRBV12-4	TRBD1	15	TRBJ1-1	-	TGTGCCAGCAGTTCCCGACAGGGGGCGGCCACTGAAGCTTTCTTT	CASSSRQGAATEAFF
TRBV5-1	TRBD2	16	TRBJ2-2	few	TGCGCCAGCAGCTTCCCTCGGACTAGTGGGGCCGGGGAGCTGTTTTTT	CASSFPRTSGAGELFF
TRBV6-5	-	12	TRBJ2-1	-	TGTGCCAGCAGCCTCGGATCGGGGAAGCAGTTCTTC	CASSLGSGKQFF
TRBV27	-	15	TRBJ2-1	few	TGTGCCAGCAGTGGGAGCGCAAGCTCCTACAATGAGCAGTTCTTC	CASSGSASSYNEQFF
TRBV20-1	-	12	TRBJ2-2	-	TGCAGTGCTAGAGCCATAGACGGGGAGCTGTTTTTT	CSARAIDGELFF
TRBV20-1	-	13	TRBJ1-4	-	TGCAGTGCTAGGGAGGGGGTAAATGAAAAACTGTTTTTT	CSAREGVNEKLFF
TRBV5-1	TRBD1	14	TRBJ2-4	-	TGCGCCAGCAGCCCGACAGGGGGAGAAAACATTCAGTACTTC	CASSPTGGENIQYF
TRBV29-1	-	14	TRBJ2-1	few	TGCAGCGTTTCGGGGGAGAGCTCCTACAATGAGCAGTTCTTC	CSVSGESSYNEQFF
TRBV20-1	-	13	TRBJ1-6	-	TGCAGTGCTAGAGGGGACTTGGATTCACCCCTCCACTTT	CSARGDLDSPLHF
TRBV12-3/TRBV12-4	-	13	TRBJ2-7	once	TGTGCCAGCAGCCGGCGTGGTTTGTACGAGCAGTACTTC	CASSRRGLYEQYF
TRBV11-2	-	15	TRBJ1-6	-	TGTGCCAGCAGCTTAAGTCCCGGGAGTAATTCACCCCTCCACTTT	CASSLSPGSNSPLHF
TRBV20-1	-	14	TRBJ2-2	-	TGCAGTGCCGAGAACCGGGGAGGCACCGGGGAGCTGTTTTTT	CSAENRGGTGELFF
TRBV4-2	TRBD2	17	TRBJ2-5	few	TGTGCCAGCAGCCAAGAGAGCGGGAGGACTTACCAAGAGACCCAGTACTTC	CASSQESGRTYQETQYF
TRBV4-1	-	13	TRBJ2-1	few	TGCGCCAGCAGCCCTTCGAGAGTTCGTGAGCAGTTCTTC	CASSPSRVREQFF
TRBV7-2	TRBD2	16	TRBJ2-2	-	TGTGCCAGCAGCTTTCTCACACTAGCGGACACCGGGGAGCTGTTTTTT	CASSFLTLADTGELFF
TRBV10-3	-	12	TRBJ2-7	-	TGTGCCATCAGTGCGGGACCTAGCGAGCAGTACTTC	CAISAGPSEQYF
TRBV6-1	-	16	TRBJ2-2	few	TGTGCCAGCAGTGGGCCCGGGACCCCGAACACCGGGGAGCTGTTTTTT	CASSGPGTPNTGELFF
TRBV28	-	13	TRBJ2-1	-	TGTGCCAGCGGAGGGACTCGGTACAATGAGCAGTTCTTC	CASGGTRYNEQFF
TRBV20-1	TRBD2	15	TRBJ2-3	few	TGCAGTGCTAGAAGAAAGCGGGGAAGCACAGATACGCAGTATTTT	CSARRKRGSTDTQYF
TRBV6-5	TRBD2	16	TRBJ2-1	-	TGTGCCAGCAGTTACCCCACTAGCGGGAATTACAATGAGCAGTTCTTC	CASSYPTSGNYNEQFF
TRBV11-1	-	19	TRBJ2-1	-	TGTGCCAGCAGCTTACAGCTGGGCGGCAGGAGCGGCTACCTCAATGAGCAGTTCTTC	CASSLQLGGRSGYLNEQFF
TRBV25-1	-	13	TRBJ2-7	few	TGTGCCAGCAGTCTCCAAATGGGCTACGAGCAGTACTTC	CASSLQMGYEQYF
TRBV29-1	-	12	TRBJ2-7	-	TGCAGCGTTCCCGACAAGGGCTACGAGCAGTACTTC	CSVPDKGYEQYF
TRBV10-3	-	13	TRBJ2-5	few	TGTGCCATCAGTGTAGGGGTGAAGGAGACCCAGTACTTC	CAISVGVKETQYF
TRBV27	-	15	TRBJ2-6	-	TGTGCCAGCAAATTCAGGGACTCTGGGGCCAACGTCCTGACTTTC	CASKFRDSGANVLTF
TRBV28	-	12	TRBJ2-7	-	TGTGCCGAGGAGGGGTCGTACTACGAGCAGTACTTC	CAEEGSYYEQYF
TRBV21-1	-	14	TRBJ1-5	few	TGTGCCAGCTTTCATAGACATTACAATCAGCCCCAGCATTTT	CASFHRHYNQPQHF
TRBV6-5	TRBD2	16	TRBJ2-2	few	TGTGCCAGCAGTTACTTAAGACTAGCGATGGCCGGGGAGCTGTTTTTT	CASSYLRLAMAGELFF